This TCR beta chain emerged from a study of a mutant IDH1 vaccine in newly diagnosed glioma. For the study at large: Patients underwent eight vaccinations, which took place in weeks 1, 3, 5, 7, 11, 15, 19 and 23.

Stated time point: week 5, during vaccination. Doses of 300 ug of mutant IDH1 20-mer peptide were given with topical imiquimod. Donors harbored newly found WHO grade 3 or 4 IDH1-mutant, ATRX-lost astrocytomas. Trimming removed 8 bases from V and 0 bases from J; junction bases left unmatched: 4. Germline-derived CDR1 and CDR2 are MNHNS and SASEGT. This CDR3 spans 14 amino acids. Produced via immunoSEQ multiplex PCR; TCRdb's table is partial and in-frame only. The sample has roughly 50,000 clones, just under 80% seen once; the top ten hold 1.8%. Note on this clone: Its antigen is currently unknown.

The sequencing used PBMCs, collected from a glioma patient whose treatment included an IDH1 peptide vaccine. The clonotype originates from a woman between 40 and 50 years old with glioma. The chain carries TRBV6-1 and TRBJ1-3; 7 nucleotides line up with TRBD1. In DNA, the CDR3 is TGTGCCAGCTCGGGACAGCCCTCTGGAAACACCATATATTTT. Residues: CASSGQPSGNTIYF.